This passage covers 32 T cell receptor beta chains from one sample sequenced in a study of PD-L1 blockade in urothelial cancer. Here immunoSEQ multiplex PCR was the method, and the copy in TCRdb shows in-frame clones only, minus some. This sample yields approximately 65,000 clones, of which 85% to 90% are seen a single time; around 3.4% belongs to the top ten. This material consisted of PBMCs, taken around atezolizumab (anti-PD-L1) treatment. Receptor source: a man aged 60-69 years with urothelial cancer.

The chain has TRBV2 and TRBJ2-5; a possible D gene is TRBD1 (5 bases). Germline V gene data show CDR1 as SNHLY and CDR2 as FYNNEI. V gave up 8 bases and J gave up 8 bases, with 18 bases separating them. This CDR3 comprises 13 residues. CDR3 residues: CASGEELRVTQYF. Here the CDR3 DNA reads TGTGCCAGCGGCGAGGAGCTCAGGGTAACCCAGTACTTC.

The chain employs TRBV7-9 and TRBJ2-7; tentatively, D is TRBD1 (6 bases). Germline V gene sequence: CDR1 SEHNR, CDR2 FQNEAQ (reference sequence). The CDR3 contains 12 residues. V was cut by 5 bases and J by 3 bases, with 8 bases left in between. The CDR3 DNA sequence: TGTGCCAGCAGCCAGGACAGCTACGAGCAGTACTTC. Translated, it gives CASSQDSYEQYF.

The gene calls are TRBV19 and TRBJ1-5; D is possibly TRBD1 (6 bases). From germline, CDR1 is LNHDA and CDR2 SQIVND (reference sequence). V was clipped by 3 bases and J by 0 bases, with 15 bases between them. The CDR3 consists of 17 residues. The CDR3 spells CASSIGGRGTSNQPQHF. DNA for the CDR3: TGTGCCAGTAGTATTGGGGGGAGGGGGACTAGCAATCAGCCCCAGCATTTT.

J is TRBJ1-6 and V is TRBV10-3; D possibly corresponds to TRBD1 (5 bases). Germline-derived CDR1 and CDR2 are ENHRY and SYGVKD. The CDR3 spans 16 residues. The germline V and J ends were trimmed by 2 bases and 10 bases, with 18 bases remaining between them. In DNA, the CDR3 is TGTGCCATCAGTGAGATTTCTCAGGGAGGTCACTCACCCCTCCACTTT. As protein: CAISEISQGGHSPLHF.

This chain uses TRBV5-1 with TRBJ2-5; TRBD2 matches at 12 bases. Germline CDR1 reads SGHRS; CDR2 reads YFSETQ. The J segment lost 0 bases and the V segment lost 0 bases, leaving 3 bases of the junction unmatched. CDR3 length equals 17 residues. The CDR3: CASSLAPSGRDQETQYF. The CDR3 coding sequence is TGCGCCAGCAGCTTGGCTCCTAGCGGGAGGGACCAAGAGACCCAGTACTTC.

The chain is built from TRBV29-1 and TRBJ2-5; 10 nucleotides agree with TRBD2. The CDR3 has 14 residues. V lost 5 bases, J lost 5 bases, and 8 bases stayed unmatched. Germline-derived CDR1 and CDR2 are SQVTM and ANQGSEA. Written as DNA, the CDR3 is TGCAGCGTTCGGGGGCTAGCGGGGGATGAGACCCAGTACTTC. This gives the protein CSVRGLAGDETQYF. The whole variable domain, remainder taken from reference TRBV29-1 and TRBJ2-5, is SAVISQKPSRDICQRGTSLTIQCQVDSQVTMMFWYRQQPGQSLTLIATANQGSEATYESGFVIDKFPISRPNLTFSTLTVSNMSPEDSSIYLCSVRGLAGDETQYFGPGTRLLVL.

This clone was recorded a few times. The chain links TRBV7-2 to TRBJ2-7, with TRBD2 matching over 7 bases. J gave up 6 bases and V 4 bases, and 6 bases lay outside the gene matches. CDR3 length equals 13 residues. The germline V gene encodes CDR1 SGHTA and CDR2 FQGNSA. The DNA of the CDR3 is TGTGCCAGCAGCTCCACCTCGGGGGGCGAGCAGTACTTC. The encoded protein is CASSSTSGGEQYF.

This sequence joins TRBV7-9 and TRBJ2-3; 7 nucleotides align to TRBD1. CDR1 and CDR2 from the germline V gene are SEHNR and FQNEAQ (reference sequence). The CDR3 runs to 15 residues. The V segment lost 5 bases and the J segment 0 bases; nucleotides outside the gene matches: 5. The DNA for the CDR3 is TGTGCCAGCAGCCCGGGGACAGCTAGCACAGATACGCAGTATTTT. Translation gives CASSPGTASTDTQYF. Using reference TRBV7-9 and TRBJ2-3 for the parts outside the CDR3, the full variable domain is DTGVSQNPRHKITKRGQNVTFRCDPISEHNRLYWYRQTLGQGPEFLTYFQNEAQLEKSRLLSDRFSAERPKGSFSTLEIQRTEQGDSAMYLCASSPGTASTDTQYFGPGTRLTVL.

Here the CDR3 DNA reads TGTGCCAGCAGTTACGGGGGGGATGGGGGAAACACCATATATTTT. Amino acids: CASSYGGDGGNTIYF. The gene calls are TRBV6-5 and TRBJ1-3, with D possibly being TRBD1 (5 bases). V gave up 2 bases and J gave up 4 bases, with 12 bases separating them. CDR1 MNHEY and CDR2 SVGAGI come from the germline V gene. The CDR3 is made up of 15 amino acids.

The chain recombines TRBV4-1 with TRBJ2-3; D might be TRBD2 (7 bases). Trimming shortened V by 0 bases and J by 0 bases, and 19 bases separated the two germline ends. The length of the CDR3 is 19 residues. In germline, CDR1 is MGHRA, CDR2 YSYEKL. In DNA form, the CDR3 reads TGCGCCAGCAGCCAAGATCACGGAGGGGGGGCGTTGAGCACAGATACGCAGTATTTT. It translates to CASSQDHGGGALSTDTQYF.

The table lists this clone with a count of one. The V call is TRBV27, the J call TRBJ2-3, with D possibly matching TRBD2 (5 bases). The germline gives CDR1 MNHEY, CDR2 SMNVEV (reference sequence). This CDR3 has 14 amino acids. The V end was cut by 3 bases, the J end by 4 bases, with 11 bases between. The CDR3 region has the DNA TGTGCCAGCAGTTTCGGTCTCGGGGCAGATACGCAGTATTTT. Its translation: CASSFGLGADTQYF.

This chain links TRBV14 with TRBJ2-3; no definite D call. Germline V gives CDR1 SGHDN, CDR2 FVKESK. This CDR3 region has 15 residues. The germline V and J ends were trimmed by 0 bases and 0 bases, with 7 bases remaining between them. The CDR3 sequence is CASSQDRVSTDTQYF. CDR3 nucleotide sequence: TGTGCCAGCAGCCAAGATCGAGTAAGCACAGATACGCAGTATTTT.

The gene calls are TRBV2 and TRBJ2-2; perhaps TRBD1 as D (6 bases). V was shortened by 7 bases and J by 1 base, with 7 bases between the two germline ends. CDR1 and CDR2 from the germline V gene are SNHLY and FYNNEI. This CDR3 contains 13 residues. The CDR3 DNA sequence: TGTGCCAGCAAGACAGGGAACACCGGGGAGCTGTTTTTT. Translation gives CASKTGNTGELFF.

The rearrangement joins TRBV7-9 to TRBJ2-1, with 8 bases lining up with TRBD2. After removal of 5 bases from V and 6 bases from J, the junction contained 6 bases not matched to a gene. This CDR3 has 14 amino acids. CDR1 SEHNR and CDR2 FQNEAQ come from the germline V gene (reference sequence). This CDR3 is CASSPGLGFNEQFF. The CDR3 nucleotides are TGTGCCAGCAGCCCGGGACTAGGTTTCAATGAGCAGTTCTTC.

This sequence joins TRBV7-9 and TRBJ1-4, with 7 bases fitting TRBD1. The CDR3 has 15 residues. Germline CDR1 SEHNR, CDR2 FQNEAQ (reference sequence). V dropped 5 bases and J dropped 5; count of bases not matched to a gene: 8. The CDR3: CASSLRGTVNEKLFF. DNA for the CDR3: TGTGCCAGCAGCCTAAGGGGGACAGTGAATGAAAAACTGTTTTTT.

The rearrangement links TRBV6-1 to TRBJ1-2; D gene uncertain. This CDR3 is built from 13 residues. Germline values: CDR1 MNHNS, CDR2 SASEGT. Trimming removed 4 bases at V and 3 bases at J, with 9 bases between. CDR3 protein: CASSGAGYYGYTF. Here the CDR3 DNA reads TGTGCCAGCAGTGGTGCGGGATACTATGGCTACACCTTC.

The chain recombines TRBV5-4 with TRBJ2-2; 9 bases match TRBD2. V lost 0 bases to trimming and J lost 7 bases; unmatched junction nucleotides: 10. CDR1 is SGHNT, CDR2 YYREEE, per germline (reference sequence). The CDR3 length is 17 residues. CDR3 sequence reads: CASSLGRLAGPGGELFF. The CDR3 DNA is TGTGCCAGCAGCTTGGGGCGGCTAGCGGGGCCGGGCGGGGAGCTGTTTTTT. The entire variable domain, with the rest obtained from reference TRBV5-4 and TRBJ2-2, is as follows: ETGVTQSPTHLIKTRGQQVTLRCSSQSGHNTVSWYQQALGQGPQFIFQYYREEENGRGNFPPRFSGLQFPNYSSELNVNALELDDSALYLCASSLGRLAGPGGELFFGEGSRLTVL.

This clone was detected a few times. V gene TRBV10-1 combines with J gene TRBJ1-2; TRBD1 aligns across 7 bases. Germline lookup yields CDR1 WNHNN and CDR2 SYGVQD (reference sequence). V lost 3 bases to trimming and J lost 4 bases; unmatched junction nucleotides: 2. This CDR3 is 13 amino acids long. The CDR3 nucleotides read TGCGCCAGCAGTGAAGACAGGGCCTATGGCTACACCTTC. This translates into CASSEDRAYGYTF.

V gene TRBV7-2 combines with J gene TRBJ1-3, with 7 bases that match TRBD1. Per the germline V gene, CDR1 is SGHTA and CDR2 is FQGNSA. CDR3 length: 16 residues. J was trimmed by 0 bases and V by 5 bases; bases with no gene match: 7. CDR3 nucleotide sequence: TGTGCCAGCAGCGGACAGGTCTCCTTCTCTGGAAACACCATATATTTT. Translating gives CASSGQVSFSGNTIYF.

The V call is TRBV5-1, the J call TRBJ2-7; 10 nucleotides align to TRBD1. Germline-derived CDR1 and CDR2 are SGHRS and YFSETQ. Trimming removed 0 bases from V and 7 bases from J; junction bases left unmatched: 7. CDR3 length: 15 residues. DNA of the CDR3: TGCGCCAGCAGCTTGGGAGGGACAGGGGTAGGTGAGCAGTACTTC. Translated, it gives CASSLGGTGVGEQYF.

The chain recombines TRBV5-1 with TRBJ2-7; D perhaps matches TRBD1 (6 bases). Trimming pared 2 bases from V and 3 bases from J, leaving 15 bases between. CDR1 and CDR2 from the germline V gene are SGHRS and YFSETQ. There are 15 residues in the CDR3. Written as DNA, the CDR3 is TGCGCCAGCAGCTTCGACCGGGCAGGGGACTACGAGCAGTACTTC. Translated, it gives CASSFDRAGDYEQYF.

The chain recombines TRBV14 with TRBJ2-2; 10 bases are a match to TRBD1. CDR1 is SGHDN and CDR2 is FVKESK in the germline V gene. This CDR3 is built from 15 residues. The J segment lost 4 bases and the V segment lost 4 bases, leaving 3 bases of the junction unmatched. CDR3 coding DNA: TGTGCCAGCAGCCCTGGACAGGGGGGCACCGGGGAGCTGTTTTTT. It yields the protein CASSPGQGGTGELFF.

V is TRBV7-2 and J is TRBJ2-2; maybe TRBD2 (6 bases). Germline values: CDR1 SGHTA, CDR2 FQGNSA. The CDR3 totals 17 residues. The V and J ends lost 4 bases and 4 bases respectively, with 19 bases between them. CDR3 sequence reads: CASSSAGGIFITGELFF. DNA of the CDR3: TGTGCCAGCAGCTCCGCCGGAGGGATTTTTATCACCGGGGAGCTGTTTTTT.

The CDR3 protein is CASSLEVTSYYGYTF. The DNA of the CDR3 is TGTGCCAGCAGTTTGGAGGTAACCTCCTACTATGGCTACACCTTC. The chain has TRBV2 and TRBJ1-2, with D uncertain. Trimming cost V 5 bases and J 3 bases, with 16 bases left between them. CDR3 length: 15 amino acids. In germline, CDR1 is SNHLY, CDR2 FYNNEI. The full variable domain, with the rest looked up from reference TRBV2 and TRBJ1-2, is EPEVTQTPSHQVTQMGQEVILRCVPISNHLYFYWYRQILGQKVEFLVSFYNNEISEKSEIFDDQFSVERPDGSNFTLKIRSTKLEDSAMYFCASSLEVTSYYGYTFGSGTRLTVV.

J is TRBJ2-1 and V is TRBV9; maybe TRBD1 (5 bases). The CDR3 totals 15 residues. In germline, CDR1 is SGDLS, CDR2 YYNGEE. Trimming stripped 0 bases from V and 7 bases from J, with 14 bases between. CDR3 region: CASSVGFSDRNEQFF. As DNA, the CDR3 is TGTGCCAGCAGCGTAGGTTTCTCAGACAGAAATGAGCAGTTCTTC.

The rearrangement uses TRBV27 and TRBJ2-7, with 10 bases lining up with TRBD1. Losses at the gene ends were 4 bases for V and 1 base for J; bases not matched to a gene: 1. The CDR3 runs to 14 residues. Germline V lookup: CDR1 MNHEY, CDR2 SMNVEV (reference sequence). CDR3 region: CASSWDRGSYEQYF. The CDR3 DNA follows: TGTGCCAGCAGTTGGGACAGGGGTTCCTACGAGCAGTACTTC.

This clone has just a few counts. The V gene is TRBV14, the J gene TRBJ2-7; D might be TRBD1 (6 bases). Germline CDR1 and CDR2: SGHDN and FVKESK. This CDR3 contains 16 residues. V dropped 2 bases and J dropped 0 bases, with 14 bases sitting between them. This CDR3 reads CASSQRTAFSSYEQYF. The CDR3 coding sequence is TGTGCCAGCAGCCAACGGACAGCATTTTCCTCCTACGAGCAGTACTTC.

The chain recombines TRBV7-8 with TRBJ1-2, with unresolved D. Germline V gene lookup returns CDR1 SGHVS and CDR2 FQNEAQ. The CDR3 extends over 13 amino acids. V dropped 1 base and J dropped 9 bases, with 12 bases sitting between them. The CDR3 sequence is CASSLEAGPRYTF. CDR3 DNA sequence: TGTGCCAGCAGCTTAGAGGCAGGCCCTCGCTACACCTTC.

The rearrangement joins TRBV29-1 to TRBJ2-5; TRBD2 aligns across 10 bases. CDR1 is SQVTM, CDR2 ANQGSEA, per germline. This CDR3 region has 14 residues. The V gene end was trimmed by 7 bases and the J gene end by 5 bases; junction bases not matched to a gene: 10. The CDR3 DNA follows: TGCAGCGGATCGTGGACTAGCGGCGCCGAGACCCAGTACTTC. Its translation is CSGSWTSGAETQYF.

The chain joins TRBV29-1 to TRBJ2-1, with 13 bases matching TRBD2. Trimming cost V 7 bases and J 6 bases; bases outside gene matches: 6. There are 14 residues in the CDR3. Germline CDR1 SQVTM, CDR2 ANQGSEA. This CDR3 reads CSAGLAGVGNEQFF. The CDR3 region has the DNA TGCAGCGCTGGACTAGCGGGAGTAGGCAATGAGCAGTTCTTC.

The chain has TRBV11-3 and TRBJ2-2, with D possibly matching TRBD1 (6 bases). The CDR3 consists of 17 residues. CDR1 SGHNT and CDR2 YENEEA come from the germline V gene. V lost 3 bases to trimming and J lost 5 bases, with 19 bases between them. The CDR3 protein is CASSFNSNRVRTGELFF. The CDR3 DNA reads TGTGCCAGCAGCTTTAACTCTAACAGGGTCAGGACCGGGGAGCTGTTTTTT.

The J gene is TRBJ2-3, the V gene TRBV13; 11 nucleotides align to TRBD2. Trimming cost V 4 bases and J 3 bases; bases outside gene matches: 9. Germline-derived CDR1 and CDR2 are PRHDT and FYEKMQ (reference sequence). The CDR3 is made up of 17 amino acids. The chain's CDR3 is CASSWLAGGDGTDTQYF. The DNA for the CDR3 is TGTGCCAGCAGCTGGTTAGCGGGAGGGGACGGAACAGATACGCAGTATTTT.